These 16 T cell receptor beta chains were all obtained from the same sample, sequenced in a study of T cell responses to AZD1222 COVID-19 vaccine. TCRdb's copy holds only in-frame clones and misses some; the assay was immunoSEQ multiplex PCR. There are fewer than 130,000 clones in the sample; about 95% occur only once, and roughly 3.1% lies in the top ten. This sample comprised peripheral blood, obtained 28 days after the second AZD1222 dose. The receptor source for this set is an adult who received the AZD1222 COVID-19 vaccine.

This clone was seen a handful of times. The chain uses TRBV9 and TRBJ1-1; D might be TRBD1 (5 bases). CDR3 length: 12 amino acids. Trimming cost V 6 bases and J 7 bases, with 13 bases left between them. Germline CDR1 is SGDLS and CDR2 is YYNGEE. Here the CDR3 reads CASNRGEVEAFF. Here the CDR3 DNA reads TGTGCCAGCAATAGAGGGGAAGTTGAAGCTTTCTTT.

This clone was found once. The rearrangement uses TRBV19 and TRBJ1-4, with unresolved D. V was clipped by 6 bases and J by 4 bases, with 12 bases between them. Looked up from germline, CDR1 is LNHDA and CDR2 is SQIVND (reference sequence). CDR3 length: 14 amino acids. CDR3 region: CASRFANDNEKLFF. CDR3 nucleotides: TGTGCCAGTAGGTTTGCGAACGATAATGAAAAACTGTTTTTT.

This clone was counted a few times. The chain employs TRBV18 and TRBJ2-7; D is possibly TRBD1 or TRBD2 (5 bases each). CDR1 and CDR2 from the germline V gene are KGHSH and LQKENI. Between the trimmed V and J ends, which lost 3 bases and 7 bases, there was a span of 19 bases. This CDR3 has 15 residues. CDR3 sequence reads: CASSPVGGFEGEQYF. The CDR3 region has the DNA TGTGCCAGCTCACCGGTCGGTGGTTTTGAGGGGGAGCAGTACTTC.

CDR3 loop: CASSLRLAGGQESTDTQYF. CDR3 DNA: TGTGCCAGCAGTCTCAGACTAGCGGGGGGGCAGGAAAGCACAGATACGCAGTATTTT. V usage is TRBV4-2 and J usage is TRBJ2-3; TRBD2 matches at 14 bases. Germline V gene data show CDR1 as LGHNA and CDR2 as YNFKEQ. J lost 0 bases, V lost 6 bases, and 11 bases had no gene match. The CDR3 contains 19 residues.

The chain links TRBV15 to TRBJ1-1, with D tentatively TRBD1 (5 bases). Between the trimmed V and J ends, which lost 3 bases and 7 bases, there was a span of 15 bases. Germline V lookup: CDR1 LNHNV, CDR2 YYDKDF (reference sequence). The CDR3 covers 14 residues. CDR3: CATSRGHRDGEAFF. DNA of the CDR3: TGTGCCACCAGCAGGGGCCATCGGGACGGTGAAGCTTTCTTT.

The J gene is TRBJ2-7, the V gene TRBV29-1; D might be TRBD2 (6 bases). With 0 bases removed from V and 6 bases from J, the gap between germline ends came to 12 bases. There are 13 residues in the CDR3. Germline CDR1 SQVTM, CDR2 ANQGSEA. The CDR3 sequence: CSVEEGGSGEQYF. CDR3 coding DNA: TGCAGCGTTGAAGAGGGAGGATCGGGCGAGCAGTACTTC.

This chain joins TRBV5-1 and TRBJ2-1; tentatively, D is TRBD2 (5 bases). Germline V gives CDR1 SGHRS, CDR2 YFSETQ. The CDR3 extends over 16 amino acids. V lost 2 bases and J 0 bases, leaving 12 bases between the germline ends. The CDR3 sequence: CASSLRTGSSYNEQFF. Here the CDR3 DNA reads TGCGCCAGCAGCTTACGGACGGGGAGCTCCTACAATGAGCAGTTCTTC. Based on the CDR3 plus reference TRBV5-1 and TRBJ2-1, the full variable domain is KAGVTQTPRYLIKTRGQQVTLSCSPISGHRSVSWYQQTPGQGLQFLFEYFSETQRNKGNFPGRFSGRQFSNSRSEMNVSTLELGDSALYLCASSLRTGSSYNEQFFGPGTRLTVL.

V is TRBV2 and J is TRBJ2-1, with 8 bases fitting TRBD1. The CDR3 sequence is 16 residues long. Germline V gene sequence: CDR1 SNHLY, CDR2 FYNNEI. Trimming removed 6 bases from V and 4 bases from J; junction bases left unmatched: 11. CDR3 sequence: CASSPGTGHLYNEQFF. CDR3 DNA: TGTGCCAGCAGCCCCGGGACAGGACATTTATACAATGAGCAGTTCTTC.

The V gene is TRBV5-1, the J gene TRBJ2-3, with 10 bases aligning to TRBD2. V lost 0 bases, J lost 6 bases, and 4 bases stayed unmatched. CDR1 is SGHRS, CDR2 YFSETQ, per germline. The CDR3 length is 15 residues. CDR3 nucleotide sequence: TGCGCCAGCAGCTTGGAGCTAGCGGGAGAGGATACGCAGTATTTT. Its translation is CASSLELAGEDTQYF.

The genes are TRBV5-1 and TRBJ1-4; 8 bases are a match to TRBD1. The CDR3 length is 19 residues. Trimming removed 0 bases from V and 8 bases from J; junction bases left unmatched: 18. The germline CDR1 and CDR2 sequences are SGHRS and YFSETQ. Here the CDR3 DNA reads TGCGCCAGCAGCTTGGAGCCAGGGGGCTCTTACTTACATATAGAAAAACTGTTTTTT. This codes for CASSLEPGGSYLHIEKLFF.

The chain recombines TRBV14 with TRBJ2-2; D is perhaps TRBD1 (6 bases). The CDR3 covers 12 residues. The ends were cut back, 5 bases at V and 6 bases at J, with 7 bases in the middle. CDR1 and CDR2 from the germline V gene are SGHDN and FVKESK. For the CDR3, the DNA is TGTGCCAGCAGCGCAGGGGCCGGGGAGCTGTTTTTT. As protein: CASSAGAGELFF. Drawing the rest from reference TRBV14 and TRBJ2-2, the complete variable domain is EAGVTQFPSHSVIEKGQTVTLRCDPISGHDNLYWYRRVMGKEIKFLLHFVKESKQDESGMPNNRFLAERTGGTYSTLKVQPAELEDSGVYFCASSAGAGELFFGEGSRLTVL.

The CDR3 DNA sequence: TGTGCCAGCAGCCCCGCCGGGACAGTCCCTTACGAGCAGTACTTC. Translating gives CASSPAGTVPYEQYF. The gene calls are TRBV11-2 and TRBJ2-7; 7 nucleotides match TRBD1. V lost 5 bases, J lost 4 bases, and 11 bases stayed unmatched. The CDR3 extends over 15 amino acids. Germline V gene data show CDR1 as SGHAT and CDR2 as FQNNGV.

The rearrangement joins TRBV5-4 to TRBJ1-6; D unclear. The V end lost 5 bases, the J end lost 9 bases, and 15 bases lay between the germline ends. In germline, CDR1 is SGHNT, CDR2 YYREEE (reference sequence). The CDR3 contains 14 residues. CDR3 region: CASRSRDTRSPLHF. The CDR3 DNA sequence: TGTGCCAGCAGAAGTAGAGACACACGTTCACCCCTCCACTTT.

The genes are TRBV7-9 and TRBJ2-2; 10 bases align to TRBD1. Germline V gene data show CDR1 as SEHNR and CDR2 as FQNEAQ (reference sequence). The CDR3 has 14 amino acids. Unmatched junction bases numbered 5, after V lost 8 bases and J lost 5 bases. The CDR3 DNA follows: TGTGCCAGCTACGGACAGGGGGAAACCGGGGAGCTGTTTTTT. Protein: CASYGQGETGELFF. Based on the CDR3 plus reference TRBV7-9 and TRBJ2-2, the full variable domain is DTGVSQNPRHKITKRGQNVTFRCDPISEHNRLYWYRQTLGQGPEFLTYFQNEAQLEKSRLLSDRFSAERPKGSFSTLEIQRTEQGDSAMYLCASYGQGETGELFFGEGSRLTVL.

In this sample, this clone turned up a few times. The rearrangement uses TRBV28 and TRBJ2-7, with 7 bases aligning to TRBD2. The CDR3 is 17 amino acids. J lost 3 bases, V lost 3 bases, and 14 bases had no gene match. The germline V gene has CDR1 MDHEN and CDR2 SYDVKM. The DNA for the CDR3 is TGTGCCAGCAGTTTCAGTGTTTCAGGGAGGGGCCTCTACGAGCAGTACTTC. Encoded protein: CASSFSVSGRGLYEQYF.

The chain is built from TRBV27 and TRBJ2-1; 7 bases line up with TRBD1. The CDR3 length is 12 residues. V shed 7 bases, J shed 10 bases, and the junction held 7 bases outside the gene matches. Germline loops: CDR1 MNHEY, CDR2 SMNVEV (reference sequence). CDR3 nucleotides: TGTGCCAGCAATTCACAGGGGACCGAGCAGTTCTTC. Amino acid sequence: CASNSQGTEQFF.